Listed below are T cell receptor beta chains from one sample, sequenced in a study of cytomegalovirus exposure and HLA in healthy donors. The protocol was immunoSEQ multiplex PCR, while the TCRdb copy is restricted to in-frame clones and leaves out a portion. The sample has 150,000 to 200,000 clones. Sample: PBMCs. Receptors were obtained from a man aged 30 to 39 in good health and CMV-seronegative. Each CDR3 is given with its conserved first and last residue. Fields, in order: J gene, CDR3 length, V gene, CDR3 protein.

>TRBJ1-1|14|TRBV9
CASSSQTANTEAFF
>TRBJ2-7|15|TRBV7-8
CASSFTLAGGYEQYF
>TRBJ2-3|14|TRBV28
CASKQGGNTDTQYF
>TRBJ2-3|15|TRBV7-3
CASSLKLRGTDTQYF
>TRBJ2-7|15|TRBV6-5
CASSYSGRSSYEQYF
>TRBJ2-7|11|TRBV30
CAWSPSDEQYF
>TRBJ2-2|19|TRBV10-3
CAITALGTSGPMDTGELFF
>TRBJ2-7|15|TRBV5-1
CASSIGLLTTYEQYF
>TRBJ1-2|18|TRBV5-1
CASSGSPGTGLPNYGYTF
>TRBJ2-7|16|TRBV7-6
CASSLGSGGGIYEQYF
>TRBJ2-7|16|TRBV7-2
CASSSKLAGLTYEQYF
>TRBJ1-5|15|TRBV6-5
CASSRRQGWNQPQHF
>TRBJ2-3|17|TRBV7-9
CASSFLLGAGQEDTQYF
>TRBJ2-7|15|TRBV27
CASSLSGTGYYEQYF
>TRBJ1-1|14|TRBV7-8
CASSSTTGNTEAFF
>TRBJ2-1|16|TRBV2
CASSELAGGSDNEQFF
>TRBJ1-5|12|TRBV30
CAHGGGNQPQHF
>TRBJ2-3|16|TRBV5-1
CASSPGTSGSTDTQYF
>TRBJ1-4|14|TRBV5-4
CASSWDRTNEKLFF
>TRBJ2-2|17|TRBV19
CASSSRTSGRATGELFF
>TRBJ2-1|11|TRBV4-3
CASSQGGARFF
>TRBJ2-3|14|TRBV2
CASSDRTSTDTQYF
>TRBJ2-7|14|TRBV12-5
CASGLVGFSYEQYF
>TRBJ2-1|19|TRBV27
CASSFGAGVGDPTVHEQFF
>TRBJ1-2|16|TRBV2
CASILTPGQLYYGYTF
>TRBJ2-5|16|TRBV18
CASSPPGLAGGETQYF
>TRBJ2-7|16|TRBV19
CASSPLNRDPRYEQYF
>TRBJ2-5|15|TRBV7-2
CASSLARLAPETQYF
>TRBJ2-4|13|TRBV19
CASSILVRGSLYF
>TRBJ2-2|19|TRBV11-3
CASSSPSGTSGRAYGELFF
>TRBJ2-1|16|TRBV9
CASSTPSGSSYNEQFF
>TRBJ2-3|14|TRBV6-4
CASSGQGGTDTQYF
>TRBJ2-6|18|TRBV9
CASSALLAVGSGANVLTF
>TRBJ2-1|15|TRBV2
CASSETSDSYNEQFF
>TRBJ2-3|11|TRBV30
CAWGLADTQYF
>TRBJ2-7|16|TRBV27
CASRPGTSGRAYEQYF
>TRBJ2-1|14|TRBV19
CASSINSGSDEQFF
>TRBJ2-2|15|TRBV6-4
CASSDSVSDTGELFF
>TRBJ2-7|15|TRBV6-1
CASSVPPAAVGRQYF
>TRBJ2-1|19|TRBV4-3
CASSQDTVWDSYAYNEQFF
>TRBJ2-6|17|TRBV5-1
CASSLGQGNSGANVLTF
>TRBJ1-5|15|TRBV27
CASSLNPYSNQPQHF
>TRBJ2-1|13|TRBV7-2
CASRGGRIGEQFF
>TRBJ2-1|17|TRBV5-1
CASSLTSGRISYNEQFF
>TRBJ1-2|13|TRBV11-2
CASSLQTFAGYTF
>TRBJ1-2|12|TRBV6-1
CASSDRSSGYTF
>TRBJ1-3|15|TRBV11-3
CASSPLLGDGNTIYF
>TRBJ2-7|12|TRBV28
CATRTSSYEQYF
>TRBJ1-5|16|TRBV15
CATSRVGTGGYQPQHF
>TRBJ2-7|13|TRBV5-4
CASSLDAQGAQYF
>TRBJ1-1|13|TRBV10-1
CASRGQLNTEAFF
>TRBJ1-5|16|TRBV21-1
CASSKGSRGQGQPQHF
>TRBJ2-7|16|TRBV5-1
CASSPGGRAGGYEQYF
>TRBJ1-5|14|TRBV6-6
CASREEFSNQPQHF